What follows are 20 T cell receptor beta chains derived from one specimen sequenced in a study of Ad26.COV2.S vaccination and SARS-CoV-2 variants. Treatment specified: around 19 received Ad26.COV2.S at low or high dose, single or two shots; 5 received placebo; per-sample allocation not given. Repertoires come from day 63 after the first vaccine or placebo injection. The protocol was immunoSEQ multiplex PCR, while the TCRdb copy is restricted to in-frame clones and leaves out a portion. The profile shows hundreds of thousands of clones, around 89% of them singletons. The source material was peripheral blood, sampled in a trial of Ad26.COV2.S vaccine versus placebo. The receptors derive from a person aged 18-65 years who received the Ad26.COV2.S COVID-19 vaccine or a placebo.

This clone has only a few counts. V is TRBV9 and J is TRBJ1-1; 7 bases align to TRBD1. Germline V gene lookup returns CDR1 SGDLS and CDR2 YYNGEE. The junction had 15 bases not matched to a gene; V was cut back by 4 bases and J by 6 bases. CDR3 length: 16 amino acids. CDR3 residues: CASSPLDRAGYAEAFF. CDR3 in DNA: TGTGCCAGCAGCCCCCTAGACAGGGCCGGTTACGCTGAAGCTTTCTTT. Looking up the rest from reference TRBV9 and TRBJ1-1 gives the full variable domain: DSGVTQTPKHLITATGQRVTLRCSPRSGDLSVYWYQQSLDQGLQFLIQYYNGEERAKGNILERFSAQQFPDLHSELNLSSLELGDSALYFCASSPLDRAGYAEAFFGQGTRLTVV.

CDR3 region: CASSPNQAGGNTGELFF. The DNA of the CDR3 is TGTGCCAGCTCACCTAACCAAGCGGGGGGCAACACCGGGGAGCTGTTTTTT. The chain is built from TRBV18 and TRBJ2-2; 9 nucleotides agree with TRBD2. This CDR3 region has 17 residues. The V gene's germline CDR1 is KGHSH and CDR2 LQKENI. After removal of 3 bases from V and 2 bases from J, the junction contained 7 bases not matched to a gene.

The rearrangement links TRBV19 to TRBJ2-7, with a tentative D call TRBD2 (5 bases). This CDR3 spans 14 amino acids. The V gene's germline CDR1 is LNHDA and CDR2 SQIVND (reference sequence). The V end lost 1 base, the J end lost 3 bases, and 10 bases lay between the germline ends. CDR3 region: CASSIVGGNYEQYF. The CDR3, as DNA: TGTGCCAGTAGTATAGTAGGAGGAAACTACGAGCAGTACTTC.

The gene calls are TRBV29-1 and TRBJ2-5, with D maybe TRBD1 (6 bases). The germline CDR1 and CDR2 sequences are SQVTM and ANQGSEA. Trimming cost V 7 bases and J 5 bases, with 17 bases left between them. This CDR3 has 13 amino acids. The chain's CDR3 is CSGRQVGSETQYF. The DNA of the CDR3 is TGCAGCGGTAGACAGGTTGGCTCGGAGACCCAGTACTTC.

This clone was found once. CDR3 nucleotides: TGTGCCAGCGGGAGTCCCAGCACAGATACGCAGTATTTT. This gives the protein CASGSPSTDTQYF. V gene TRBV19 combines with J gene TRBJ2-3, with D possibly matching TRBD2 (6 bases). CDR1 and CDR2 from the germline V gene are LNHDA and SQIVND (reference sequence). The CDR3 is 13 amino acids. V lost 9 bases and J lost 0, with 10 bases in between.

This clone came up once. This sequence joins TRBV5-1 and TRBJ1-4, with D unclear. V was pared by 0 bases and J by 4 bases, with 7 bases between. Germline-derived CDR1 and CDR2 are SGHRS and YFSETQ. CDR3 length equals 14 residues. Written as DNA, the CDR3 is TGCGCCAGCAGCTTGGGGGGAATTAATGAAAAACTGTTTTTT. Protein sequence: CASSLGGINEKLFF.

The rearrangement uses TRBV6-6 and TRBJ1-5; 9 bases agree with TRBD1. Trimming cost V 2 bases and J 1 base; bases outside gene matches: 0. The CDR3 has 15 residues. Germline CDR1 MNHNY, CDR2 SVGAGI (reference sequence). CDR3 protein: CASSYGTGSNQPQHF. The CDR3 DNA is TGTGCCAGCAGTTACGGGACAGGGAGCAATCAGCCCCAGCATTTT.

This clone was recorded a few times. The chain employs TRBV12-3 or TRBV12-4 and TRBJ1-1; D might be TRBD1 (6 bases). CDR3 length: 13 amino acids. V shed 5 bases and J shed 5 bases, with 12 bases lying between them. Written as DNA, the CDR3 is TGTGCCAGCAGTCTACAGGGAGAGACTGAAGCTTTCTTT. Amino acid sequence: CASSLQGETEAFF.

In this sample, this clone turned up once. The genes are TRBV9 and TRBJ1-4; TRBD1 is a possible D gene (6 bases). Trimming cost V 3 bases and J 7 bases, with 13 bases left between them. The CDR3 extends over 14 amino acids. CDR1 is SGDLS and CDR2 is YYNGEE in the germline V gene. As DNA, the CDR3 is TGTGCCAGCAGCGAACACCCGGACAGTGAAAAACTGTTTTTT. It codes for CASSEHPDSEKLFF.

The CDR3 protein is CASSLAGPDTQYF. The CDR3 nucleotides are TGTGCCAGCAGTTTAGCGGGTCCAGATACGCAGTATTTT. This chain joins TRBV12-3 or TRBV12-4 and TRBJ2-3; D not resolved. The CDR3 runs 13 residues. Trimming left V 0 bases short and J 4 bases short, with 5 bases between.

The gene calls are TRBV7-9 and TRBJ1-1, with a possible D match to TRBD1 (5 bases). Per the germline V gene, CDR1 is SEHNR and CDR2 is FQNEAQ (reference sequence). With 5 bases removed from V and 10 bases from J, the gap between germline ends came to 14 bases. The CDR3 sequence is 12 residues long. In DNA, the CDR3 is TGTGCCAGCAGCCCCCTGGGGGGAGGAGCTTTCTTT. This gives the protein CASSPLGGGAFF.

The V call is TRBV6-5, the J call TRBJ1-2; D is ambiguous. Germline V gene sequence: CDR1 MNHEY, CDR2 SVGAGI. Trimming pared 6 bases from V and 4 bases from J, leaving 12 bases between. CDR3 length equals 13 residues. The CDR3 region has the DNA TGTGCCAGCAGCAGTAGTCTGGGCTATGGCTACACCTTC. Translating gives CASSSSLGYGYTF.

This clone turned up a few times. The chain is built from TRBV19 and TRBJ1-5; TRBD1 matches 12 bases. The germline gives CDR1 LNHDA, CDR2 SQIVND (reference sequence). The J segment lost 7 bases and the V segment lost 3 bases, leaving 4 bases of the junction unmatched. The CDR3 has 15 amino acids. The CDR3 here is CASSMGTGGQQPQHF. The CDR3 DNA follows: TGTGCCAGTAGTATGGGGACAGGGGGCCAACAGCCCCAGCATTTT.

The rearrangement links TRBV19 to TRBJ1-1; perhaps TRBD1 as D (5 bases). Germline CDR1 is LNHDA and CDR2 is SQIVND (reference sequence). This CDR3 has 15 amino acids. Trimming took 7 bases from V and 5 from J, leaving 20 bases between them. CDR3 in amino acids: CASTQSGTGGTEAFF. In DNA form, the CDR3 reads TGTGCCAGTACCCAATCAGGGACCGGCGGGACTGAAGCTTTCTTT.

The rearrangement uses TRBV6-5 and TRBJ1-1, with 7 bases lining up with TRBD1. With 6 bases clipped from V and 0 bases from J, the junction kept 4 bases outside the gene matches. The germline gives CDR1 MNHEY, CDR2 SVGAGI. This CDR3 has 14 residues. This CDR3 is CASRRDSLNTEAFF. CDR3 nucleotide sequence: TGTGCCAGCAGAAGGGACAGCCTGAACACTGAAGCTTTCTTT.

The chain couples TRBV6-5 to TRBJ2-7; D is ambiguous. This CDR3 has 14 amino acids. The germline gives CDR1 MNHEY, CDR2 SVGAGI. V lost 8 bases to trimming and J lost 0 bases, with 14 bases between them. CDR3 protein: CASRSGLSSYEQYF. Here the CDR3 DNA reads TGTGCCAGCCGGTCCGGCCTTAGCTCCTACGAGCAGTACTTC.

This chain uses TRBV5-1 with TRBJ2-5, with D unresolved. Germline CDR1 is SGHRS and CDR2 is YFSETQ. CDR3 length: 14 amino acids. Trimming left V 2 bases short and J 0 bases short, with 8 bases between. The CDR3 DNA follows: TGCGCCAGCAGCTTCGGACCCTACCAAGAGACCCAGTACTTC. This gives the protein CASSFGPYQETQYF. Filled out from reference TRBV5-1 and TRBJ2-5, the complete variable domain reads KAGVTQTPRYLIKTRGQQVTLSCSPISGHRSVSWYQQTPGQGLQFLFEYFSETQRNKGNFPGRFSGRQFSNSRSEMNVSTLELGDSALYLCASSFGPYQETQYFGPGTRLLVL.

This clone was detected a few times. V is TRBV18 and J is TRBJ1-1, with 7 bases fitting TRBD1. The trim removed 2 bases at V and 4 bases at J, leaving 7 bases unmatched. Germline V CDR1 and CDR2: KGHSH, LQKENI. CDR3 length: 15 residues. CDR3: CASSPWEGASTEAFF. The DNA for the CDR3 is TGTGCCAGCTCACCATGGGAGGGGGCGAGCACTGAAGCTTTCTTT.

The chain has TRBV7-2 and TRBJ2-5; D is undetermined. V was shortened by 0 bases and J by 5 bases, with 7 bases between the two germline ends. The CDR3 contains 13 residues. The germline V gene has CDR1 SGHTA and CDR2 FQGNSA. The DNA of the CDR3 is TGTGCCAGCAGCTTAGCTGTTGGGGAGACCCAGTACTTC. Its protein is CASSLAVGETQYF.

The chain uses TRBV28 and TRBJ2-5; D remains ambiguous. Germline CDR1 MDHEN, CDR2 SYDVKM. This CDR3 has 12 residues. Trimming took off 5 bases at V and 5 bases at J, with 9 bases between the two ends. In DNA form, the CDR3 reads TGTGCCAGCAGTCCCCGGCGCGAGACCCAGTACTTC. The encoded protein is CASSPRRETQYF. Supplemented by reference TRBV28 and TRBJ2-5, the full variable domain reads DVKVTQSSRYLVKRTGEKVFLECVQDMDHENMFWYRQDPGLGLRLIYFSYDVKMKEKGDIPEGYSVSREKKERFSLILESASTNQTSMYLCASSPRRETQYFGPGTRLLVL.